This T cell receptor beta chain was identified in a study of chemoradiotherapy in HPV16-positive cancers. In the study overall: Functional T-cell assays on two HPV16-positive patients' cells defined candidate HPV-specific clones and common TCR motifs.

Comment on this clone: As yet, its antigen is unknown.

CDR1 and CDR2 from the germline V gene are MNHEY and SMNVEV (reference sequence). Trimming took off 8 bases at V and 2 bases at J, with 13 bases between the two ends. This CDR3 is built from 14 residues. Study conclusions and caveats: Non-HPV-specific T cells did not expand in tumors during treatment, whereas candidate HPV-specific clones and E7-related motifs did. For HPV16-positive patients, expanding HPV-responsive T cells associated with longer recurrence-free survival.

Sequencing was performed with immunoSEQ multiplex PCR; in TCRdb, only in-frame clones are kept and a portion is missing. The sample records under 2,000 clones, over 70% being singletons. Repertoires were sampled repeatedly during chemoradiotherapy. This TCR derives from a human donor with HPV-associated anogenital cancer. The chain employs TRBV27 and TRBJ1-5; no definite D call. The sequenced sample was tumor tissue, obtained from a patient who underwent chemoradiotherapy. CDR3 in DNA: TGTGCCAGCGGACCAGGTTGGGGCAATCAGCCCCAGCATTTT. Amino acids: CASGPGWGNQPQHF.